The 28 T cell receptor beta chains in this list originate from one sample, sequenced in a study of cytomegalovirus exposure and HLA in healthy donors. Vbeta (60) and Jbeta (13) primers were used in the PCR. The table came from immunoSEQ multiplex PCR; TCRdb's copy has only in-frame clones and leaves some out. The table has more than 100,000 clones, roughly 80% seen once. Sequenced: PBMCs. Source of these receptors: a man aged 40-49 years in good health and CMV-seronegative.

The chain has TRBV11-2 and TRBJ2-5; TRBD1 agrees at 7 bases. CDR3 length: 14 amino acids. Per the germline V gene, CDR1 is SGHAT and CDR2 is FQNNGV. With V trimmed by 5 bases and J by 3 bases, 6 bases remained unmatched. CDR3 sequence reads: CASSLGTAEETQYF. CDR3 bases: TGTGCCAGCAGCCTTGGGACAGCGGAAGAGACCCAGTACTTC.

CDR3: CASSLAQGRGAEAFF. Written as DNA, the CDR3 is TGCGCCAGCAGCTTGGCACAGGGGAGAGGGGCTGAAGCTTTCTTT. The rearrangement uses TRBV5-1 and TRBJ1-1; 7 bases agree with TRBD1. Losses at the gene ends were 0 bases for V and 6 bases for J; bases not matched to a gene: 8. The CDR3 covers 15 residues. Germline CDR1 is SGHRS and CDR2 is YFSETQ.

CDR3 nucleotide sequence: TGTGCCAGTAGTCCCGCCGACAGGGGTAGCAATCAGCCCCAGCATTTT. As protein: CASSPADRGSNQPQHF. This rearrangement joins TRBV19 to TRBJ1-5; TRBD1 agrees at 8 bases. V lost 5 bases and J lost 0; bases outside the gene matches: 6. The CDR3 length is 16 residues. Germline V CDR1 and CDR2: LNHDA, SQIVND (reference sequence).

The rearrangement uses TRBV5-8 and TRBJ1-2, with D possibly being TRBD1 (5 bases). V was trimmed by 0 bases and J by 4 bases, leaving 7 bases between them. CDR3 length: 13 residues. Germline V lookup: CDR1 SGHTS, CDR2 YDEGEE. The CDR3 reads CASSLDRFYGYTF. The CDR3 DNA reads TGTGCCAGCAGCTTGGACAGGTTCTATGGCTACACCTTC.

The CDR3, as DNA: TGTGCCAGCTCACCAGGGACAGGGGGCGAGCAGTACTTC. It encodes CASSPGTGGEQYF. The chain links TRBV18 to TRBJ2-7; 11 nucleotides match TRBD1. V trimming: 2 bases; J trimming: 6 bases; junction bases outside the gene matches: 0. This CDR3 contains 13 residues. Per germline, CDR1 KGHSH and CDR2 LQKENI.

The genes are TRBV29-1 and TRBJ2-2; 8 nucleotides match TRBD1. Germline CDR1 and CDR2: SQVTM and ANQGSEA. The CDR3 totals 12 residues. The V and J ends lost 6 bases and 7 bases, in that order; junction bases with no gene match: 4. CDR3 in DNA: TGCAGCGTGAGACAGGGGAGCGGGGAGCTGTTTTTT. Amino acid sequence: CSVRQGSGELFF.

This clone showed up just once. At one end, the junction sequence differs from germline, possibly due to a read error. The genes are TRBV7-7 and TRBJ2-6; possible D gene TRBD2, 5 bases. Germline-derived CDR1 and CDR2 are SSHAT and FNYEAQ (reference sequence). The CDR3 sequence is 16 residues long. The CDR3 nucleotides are TGTGCTAGCAGCTCTAGCTGGGGTTCTGGGGCCAACGTCCTGACTTTC. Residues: CASSSSWGSGANVLTF.

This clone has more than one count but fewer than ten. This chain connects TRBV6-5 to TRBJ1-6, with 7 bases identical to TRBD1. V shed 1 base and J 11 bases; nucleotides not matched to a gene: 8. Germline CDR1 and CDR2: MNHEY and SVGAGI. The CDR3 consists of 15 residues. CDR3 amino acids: CASSYYEGQGAPLHF. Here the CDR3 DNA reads TGTGCCAGCAGTTACTATGAGGGGCAGGGGGCACCCCTCCACTTT.

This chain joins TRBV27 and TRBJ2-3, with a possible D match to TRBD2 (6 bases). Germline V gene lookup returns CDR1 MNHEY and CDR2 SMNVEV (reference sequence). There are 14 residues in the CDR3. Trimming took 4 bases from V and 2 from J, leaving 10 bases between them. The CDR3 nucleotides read TGTGCCAGCAGTTCCACTAGCCTCACAGATACGCAGTATTTT. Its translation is CASSSTSLTDTQYF.

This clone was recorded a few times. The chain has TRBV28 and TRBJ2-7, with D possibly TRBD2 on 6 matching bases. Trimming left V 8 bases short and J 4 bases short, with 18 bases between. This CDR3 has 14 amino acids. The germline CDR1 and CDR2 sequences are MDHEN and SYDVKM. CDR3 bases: TGTGCCAGCCTAGGAGGGGCCGCCACTTACGAGCAGTACTTC. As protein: CASLGGAATYEQYF.

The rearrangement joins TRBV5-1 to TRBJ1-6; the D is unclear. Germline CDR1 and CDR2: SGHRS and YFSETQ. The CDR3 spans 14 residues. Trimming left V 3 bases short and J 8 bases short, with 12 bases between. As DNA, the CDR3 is TGCGCCAGCAGCTCCTCGGTCGGGTATTCACCCCTCCACTTT. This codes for CASSSSVGYSPLHF.

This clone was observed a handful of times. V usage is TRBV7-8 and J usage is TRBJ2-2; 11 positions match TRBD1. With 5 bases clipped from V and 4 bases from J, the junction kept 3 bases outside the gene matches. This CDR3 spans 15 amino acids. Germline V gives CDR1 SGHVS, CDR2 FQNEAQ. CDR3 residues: CASSPGTGGTGELFF. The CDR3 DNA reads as TGTGCCAGCAGCCCCGGGACAGGGGGCACCGGGGAGCTGTTTTTT.

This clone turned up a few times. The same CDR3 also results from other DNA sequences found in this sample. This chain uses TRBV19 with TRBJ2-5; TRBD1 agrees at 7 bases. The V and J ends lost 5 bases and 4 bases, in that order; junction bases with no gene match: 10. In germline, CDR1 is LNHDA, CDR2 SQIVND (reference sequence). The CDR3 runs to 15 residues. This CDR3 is CASSPLRGRRETQYF. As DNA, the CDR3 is TGTGCCAGTAGTCCGCTCAGGGGGAGAAGAGAGACCCAGTACTTC.

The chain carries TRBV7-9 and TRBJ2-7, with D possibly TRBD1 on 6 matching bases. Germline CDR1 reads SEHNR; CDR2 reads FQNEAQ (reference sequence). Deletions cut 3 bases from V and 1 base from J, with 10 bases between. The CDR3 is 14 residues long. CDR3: CASSFIGQSYEQYF. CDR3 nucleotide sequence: TGTGCCAGCAGCTTCATTGGACAGTCCTACGAGCAGTACTTC.

The CDR3 DNA is TGTGCCAGCTCCCTCTCCGGGACTAGCGGGAGCCCTTCCTACGAGCAGTACTTC. This codes for CASSLSGTSGSPSYEQYF. This chain joins TRBV18 and TRBJ2-7; 14 nucleotides agree with TRBD2. This CDR3 has 18 residues. Trimming took 6 bases from V and 1 from J; bases not matched to a gene: 11. Germline CDR1 reads KGHSH; CDR2 reads LQKENI.

The CDR3 loop reads CASSQGTFANEQFF. CDR3 sequence (DNA): TGTGCCAGCAGCCAGGGGACTTTCGCCAATGAGCAGTTCTTC. V gene TRBV4-2 combines with J gene TRBJ2-1, with D possibly being TRBD2 (6 bases). The germline V and J ends were trimmed by 3 bases and 6 bases, with 12 bases remaining between them. This CDR3 is built from 14 residues. The germline gives CDR1 LGHNA, CDR2 YNFKEQ.

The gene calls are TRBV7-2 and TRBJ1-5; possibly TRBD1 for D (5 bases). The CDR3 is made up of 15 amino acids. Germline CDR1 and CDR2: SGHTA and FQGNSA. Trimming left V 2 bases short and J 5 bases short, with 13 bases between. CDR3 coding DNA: TGTGCCAGCAGCTTATCTCAGGGCTTGGATCAGCCCCAGCATTTT. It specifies CASSLSQGLDQPQHF.

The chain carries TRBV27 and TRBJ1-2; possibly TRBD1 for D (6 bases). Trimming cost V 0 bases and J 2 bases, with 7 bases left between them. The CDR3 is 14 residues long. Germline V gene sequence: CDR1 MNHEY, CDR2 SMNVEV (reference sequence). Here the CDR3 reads CASSLSGTNYGYTF. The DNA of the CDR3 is TGTGCCAGCAGTTTATCGGGGACAAACTATGGCTACACCTTC.

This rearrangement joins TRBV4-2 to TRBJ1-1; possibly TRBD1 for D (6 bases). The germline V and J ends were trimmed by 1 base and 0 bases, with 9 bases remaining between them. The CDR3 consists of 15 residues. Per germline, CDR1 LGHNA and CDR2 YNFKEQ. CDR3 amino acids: CASSQVQGMNTEAFF. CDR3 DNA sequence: TGTGCCAGCAGCCAAGTACAGGGTATGAACACTGAAGCTTTCTTT.

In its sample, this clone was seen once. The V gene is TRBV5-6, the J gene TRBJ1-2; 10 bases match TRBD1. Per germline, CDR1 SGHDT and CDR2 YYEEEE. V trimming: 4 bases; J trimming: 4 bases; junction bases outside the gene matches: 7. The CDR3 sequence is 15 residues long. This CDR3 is CASSTGQGGLYGYTF. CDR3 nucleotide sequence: TGTGCCAGCAGCACTGGACAGGGGGGGCTCTATGGCTACACCTTC.

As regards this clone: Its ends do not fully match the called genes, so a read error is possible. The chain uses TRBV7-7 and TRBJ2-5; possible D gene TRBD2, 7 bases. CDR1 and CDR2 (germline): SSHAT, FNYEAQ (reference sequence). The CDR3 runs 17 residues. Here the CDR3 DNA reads TGTGCTAGCAGCCGGGGGGTGCCGGGGGGCGGCTTAGAGACCCAGTACTTC. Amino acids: CASSRGVPGGGLETQYF.

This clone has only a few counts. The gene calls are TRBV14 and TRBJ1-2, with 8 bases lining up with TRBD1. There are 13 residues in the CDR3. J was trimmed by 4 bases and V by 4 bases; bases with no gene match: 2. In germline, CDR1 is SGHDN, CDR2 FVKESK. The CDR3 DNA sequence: TGTGCCAGCAGCCCCGGACAGGGCTATGGCTACACCTTC. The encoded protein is CASSPGQGYGYTF.

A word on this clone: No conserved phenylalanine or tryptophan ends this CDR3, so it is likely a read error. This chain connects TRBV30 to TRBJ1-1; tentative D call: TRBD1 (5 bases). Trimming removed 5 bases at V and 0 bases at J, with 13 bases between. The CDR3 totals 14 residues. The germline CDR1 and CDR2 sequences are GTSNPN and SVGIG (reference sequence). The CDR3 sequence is CAWGALNLNTEAFS. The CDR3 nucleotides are TGTGCCTGGGGGGCCCTCAACCTGAACACTGAAGCTTTCTCT.

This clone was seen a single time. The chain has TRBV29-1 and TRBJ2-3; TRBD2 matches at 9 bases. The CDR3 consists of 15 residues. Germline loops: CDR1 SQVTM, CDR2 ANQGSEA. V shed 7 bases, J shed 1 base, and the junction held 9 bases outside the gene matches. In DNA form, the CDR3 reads TGCAGCGCGCCAACTAGCGGGTGGGGCACAGATACGCAGTATTTT. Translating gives CSAPTSGWGTDTQYF.

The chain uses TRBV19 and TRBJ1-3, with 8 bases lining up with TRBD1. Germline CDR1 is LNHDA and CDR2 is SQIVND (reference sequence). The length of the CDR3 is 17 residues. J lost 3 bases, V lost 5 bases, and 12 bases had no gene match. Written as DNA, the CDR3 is TGTGCCAGTAGTCCCAGACTACCAGGGGGCGGTGGAAACACCATATATTTT. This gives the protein CASSPRLPGGGGNTIYF.

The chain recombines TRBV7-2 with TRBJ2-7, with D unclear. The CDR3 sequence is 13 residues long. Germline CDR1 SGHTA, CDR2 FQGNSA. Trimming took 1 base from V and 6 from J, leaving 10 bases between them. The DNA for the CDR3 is TGTGCCAGCAGCTTAGGGGCCGTTACCGAGCAGTACTTC. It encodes CASSLGAVTEQYF.

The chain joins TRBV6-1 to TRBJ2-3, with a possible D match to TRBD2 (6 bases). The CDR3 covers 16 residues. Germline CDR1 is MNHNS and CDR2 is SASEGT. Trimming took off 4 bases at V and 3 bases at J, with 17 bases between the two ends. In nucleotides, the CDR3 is TGTGCCAGCAGTGCGTCTGGCGGGCGGGGAACAGATACGCAGTATTTT. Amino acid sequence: CASSASGGRGTDTQYF.

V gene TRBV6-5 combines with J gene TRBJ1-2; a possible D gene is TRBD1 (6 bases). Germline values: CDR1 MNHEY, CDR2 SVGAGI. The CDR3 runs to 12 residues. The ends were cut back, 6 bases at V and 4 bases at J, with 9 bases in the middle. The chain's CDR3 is CASRQGPYGYTF. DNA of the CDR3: TGTGCCAGCAGACAGGGCCCCTATGGCTACACCTTC.